The subject of this entry is one TCR beta chain. Its matching antigen is unknown. The record originates from a study of shared clonotypes between healthy human individuals. General study results and limits: Generation probability values for non-shared clonotypes were lower than those for clonotypes shared by all four donors. A limitation of the genetic and exposure-history diversity represented arose from few donors. It was only blood that was sampled, and tissue repertoires likely differ.

Germline V CDR1 and CDR2: LNHNV, YYDKDF (reference sequence). There are 15 residues in the CDR3. The V and J ends lost 0 bases and 3 bases, in that order; junction bases with no gene match: 3. It was across several immunoSEQ plates that each subset's genomic DNA was evenly split. Sequenced by immunoSEQ multiplex PCR; TCRdb stores in-frame clones only, minus some. This table holds 2,100,000 or so clones, more than 90% found once. The sequencing sample was made of naive CD4+ T cells sorted from blood. Indicated subset: CD45RA+ positively selected. The chain couples TRBV15 to TRBJ1-2, with TRBD1 matching over 8 bases. The sequence derives from a man younger than 35 in good health. CDR3 DNA sequence: TGTGCCACCAGCAGAGAATCGACAGGGGACTATGGCTACACCTTC. Protein sequence: CATSRESTGDYGYTF.